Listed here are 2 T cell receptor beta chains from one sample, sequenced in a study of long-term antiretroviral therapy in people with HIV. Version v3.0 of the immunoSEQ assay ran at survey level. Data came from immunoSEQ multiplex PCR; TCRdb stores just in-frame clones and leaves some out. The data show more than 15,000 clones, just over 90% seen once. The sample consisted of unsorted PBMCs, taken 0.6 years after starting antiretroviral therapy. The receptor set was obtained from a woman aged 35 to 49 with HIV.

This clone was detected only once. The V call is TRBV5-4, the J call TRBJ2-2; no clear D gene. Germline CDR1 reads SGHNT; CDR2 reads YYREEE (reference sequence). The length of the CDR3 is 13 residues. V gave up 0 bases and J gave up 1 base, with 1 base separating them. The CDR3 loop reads CASSLGNTGELFF. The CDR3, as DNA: TGTGCCAGCAGCTTGGGGAACACCGGGGAGCTGTTTTTT.

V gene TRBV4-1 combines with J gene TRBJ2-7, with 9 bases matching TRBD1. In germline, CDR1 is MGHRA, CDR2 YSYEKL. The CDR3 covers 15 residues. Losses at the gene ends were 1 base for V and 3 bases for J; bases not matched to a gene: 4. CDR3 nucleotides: TGCGCCAGCAGCCAAGCCGGGACAGGGATCTACGAGCAGTACTTC. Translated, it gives CASSQAGTGIYEQYF.